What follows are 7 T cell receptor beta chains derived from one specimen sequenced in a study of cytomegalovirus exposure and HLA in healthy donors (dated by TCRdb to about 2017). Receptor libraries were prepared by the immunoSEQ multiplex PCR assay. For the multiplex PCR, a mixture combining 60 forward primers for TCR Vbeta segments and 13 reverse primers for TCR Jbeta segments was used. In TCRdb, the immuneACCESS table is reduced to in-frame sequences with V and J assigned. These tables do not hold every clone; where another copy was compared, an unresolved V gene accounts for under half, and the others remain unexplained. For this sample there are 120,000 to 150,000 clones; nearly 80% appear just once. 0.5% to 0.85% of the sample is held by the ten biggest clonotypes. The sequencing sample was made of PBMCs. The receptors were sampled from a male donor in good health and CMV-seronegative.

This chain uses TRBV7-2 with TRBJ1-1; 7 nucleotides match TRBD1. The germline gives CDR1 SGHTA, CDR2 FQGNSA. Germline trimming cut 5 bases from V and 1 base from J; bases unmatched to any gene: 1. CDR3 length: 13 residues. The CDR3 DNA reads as TGTGCCAGCAGCCGACAGGGGAACACTGAAGCTTTCTTT. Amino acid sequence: CASSRQGNTEAFF.

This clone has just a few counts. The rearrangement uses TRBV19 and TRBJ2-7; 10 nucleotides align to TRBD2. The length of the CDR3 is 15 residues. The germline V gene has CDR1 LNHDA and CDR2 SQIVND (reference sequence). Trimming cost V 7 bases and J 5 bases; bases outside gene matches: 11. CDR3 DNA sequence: TGTGCCAGTACCCCCGTTAGCGGGAGGCTCGACGAGCAGTACTTC. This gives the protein CASTPVSGRLDEQYF. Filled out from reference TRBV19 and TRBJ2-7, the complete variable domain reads DGGITQSPKYLFRKEGQNVTLSCEQNLNHDAMYWYRQDPGQGLRLIYYSQIVNDFQKGDIAEGYSVSREKKESFPLTVTSAQKNPTAFYLCASTPVSGRLDEQYFGPGTRLTVT.

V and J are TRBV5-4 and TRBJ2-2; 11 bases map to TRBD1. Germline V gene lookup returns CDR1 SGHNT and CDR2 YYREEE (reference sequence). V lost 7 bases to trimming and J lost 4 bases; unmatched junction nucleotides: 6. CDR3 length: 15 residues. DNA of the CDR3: TGTGCCAGCGCGCGGGACAGGGGGATCACCGGGGAGCTGTTTTTT. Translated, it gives CASARDRGITGELFF.

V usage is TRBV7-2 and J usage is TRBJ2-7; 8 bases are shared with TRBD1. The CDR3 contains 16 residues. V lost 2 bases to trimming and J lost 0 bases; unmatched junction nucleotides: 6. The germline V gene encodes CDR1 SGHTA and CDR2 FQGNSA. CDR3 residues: CASSLLSGQGSYEQYF. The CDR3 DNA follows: TGTGCCAGCAGCTTACTTTCTGGACAGGGCTCCTACGAGCAGTACTTC.

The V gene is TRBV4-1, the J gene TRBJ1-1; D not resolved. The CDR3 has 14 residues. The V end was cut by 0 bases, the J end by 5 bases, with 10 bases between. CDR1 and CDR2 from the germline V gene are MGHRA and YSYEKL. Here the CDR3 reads CASSQERVGTEAFF. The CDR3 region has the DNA TGCGCCAGCAGCCAAGAGCGGGTGGGTACTGAAGCTTTCTTT.

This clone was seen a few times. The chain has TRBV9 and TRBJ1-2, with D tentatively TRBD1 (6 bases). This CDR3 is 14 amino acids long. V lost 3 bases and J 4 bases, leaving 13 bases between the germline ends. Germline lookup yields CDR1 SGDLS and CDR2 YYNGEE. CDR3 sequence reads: CASSAGDGPYGYTF. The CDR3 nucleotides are TGTGCCAGCAGCGCAGGGGACGGACCCTATGGCTACACCTTC.

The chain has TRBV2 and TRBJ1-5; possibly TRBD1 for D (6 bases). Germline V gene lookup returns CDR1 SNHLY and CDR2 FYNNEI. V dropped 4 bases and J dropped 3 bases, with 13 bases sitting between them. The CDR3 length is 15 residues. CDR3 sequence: CASSVRQGPNQPQHF. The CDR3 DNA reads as TGTGCCAGCAGTGTTCGGCAGGGGCCCAATCAGCCCCAGCATTTT.